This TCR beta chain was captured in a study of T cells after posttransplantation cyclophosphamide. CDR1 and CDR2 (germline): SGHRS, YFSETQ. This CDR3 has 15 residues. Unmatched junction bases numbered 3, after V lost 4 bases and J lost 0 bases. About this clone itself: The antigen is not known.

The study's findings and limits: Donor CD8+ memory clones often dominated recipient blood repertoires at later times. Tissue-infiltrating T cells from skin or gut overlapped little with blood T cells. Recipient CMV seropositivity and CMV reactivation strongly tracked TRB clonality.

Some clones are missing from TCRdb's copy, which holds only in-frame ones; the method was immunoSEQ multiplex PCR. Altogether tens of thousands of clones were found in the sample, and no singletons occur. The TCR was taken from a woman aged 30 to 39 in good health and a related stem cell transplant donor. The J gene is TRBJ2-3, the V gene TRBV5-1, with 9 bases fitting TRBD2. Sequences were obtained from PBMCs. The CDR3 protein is CASSPSGVSTDTQYF. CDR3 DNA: TGCGCCAGCAGCCCTAGCGGGGTTAGCACAGATACGCAGTATTTT.